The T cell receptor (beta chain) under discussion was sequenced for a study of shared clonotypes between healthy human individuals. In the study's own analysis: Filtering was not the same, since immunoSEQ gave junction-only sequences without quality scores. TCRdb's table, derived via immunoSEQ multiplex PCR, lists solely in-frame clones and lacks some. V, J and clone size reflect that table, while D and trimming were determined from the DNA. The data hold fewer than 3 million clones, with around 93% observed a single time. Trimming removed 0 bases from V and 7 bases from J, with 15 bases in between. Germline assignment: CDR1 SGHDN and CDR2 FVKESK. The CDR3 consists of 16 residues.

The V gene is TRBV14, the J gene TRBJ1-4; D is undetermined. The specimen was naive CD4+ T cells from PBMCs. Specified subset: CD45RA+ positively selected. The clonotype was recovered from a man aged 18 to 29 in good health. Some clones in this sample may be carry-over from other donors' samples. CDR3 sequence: CASSQELGSNGEKLFF. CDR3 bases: TGTGCCAGCAGCCAAGAACTCGGCTCAAACGGTGAAAAACTGTTTTTT.